This TCR beta chain was sequenced in a study of blood T cell repertoires in COVID-19. Background on the study: COVID-19 samples from acute and convalescent phases originated in the United States, Italy and Spain. PBMCs, B-cell-depleted T cells, or T cells were the source of the cDNA or gDNA that made up the material.

V was shortened by 5 bases and J by 11 bases, with 15 bases between the two germline ends. The germline CDR1 and CDR2 sequences are SGHAT and FQNNGV. There are 12 residues in the CDR3. Original processing methods: Amplification with reference gene primers provided the estimates of nucleated cell counts. TCRdb keeps only in-frame clones here, not all; method: immunoSEQ multiplex PCR. The D gene and trimming were derived from the DNA, and the V and J assignments and clone size from that table. The sample includes roughly 80,000 clones, around nine tenths of them seen just once. The sequenced material came from peripheral blood. This chain joins TRBV11-2 and TRBJ1-1; D unresolved. The TCR originated in a woman aged 55 to 70 with acute or convalescent COVID-19. The CDR3 protein is CASSMIEGRAFF. In nucleotides, the CDR3 is TGTGCCAGCAGCATGATAGAGGGAAGGGCTTTCTTT.